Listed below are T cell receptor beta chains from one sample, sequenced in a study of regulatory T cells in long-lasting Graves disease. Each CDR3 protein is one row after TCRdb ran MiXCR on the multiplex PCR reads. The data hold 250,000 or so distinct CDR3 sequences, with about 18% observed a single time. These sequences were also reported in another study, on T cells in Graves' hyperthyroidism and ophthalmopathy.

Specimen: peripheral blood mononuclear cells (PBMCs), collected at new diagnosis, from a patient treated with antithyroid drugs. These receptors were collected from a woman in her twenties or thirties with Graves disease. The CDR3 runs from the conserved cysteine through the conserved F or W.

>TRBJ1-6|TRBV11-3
CASSLVTSGQGDSPLHF
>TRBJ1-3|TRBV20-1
CSARQAGNTIYF
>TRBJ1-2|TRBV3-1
CASSQEAVRGYTF
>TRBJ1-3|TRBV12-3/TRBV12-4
CASSFLGSGNTIYF
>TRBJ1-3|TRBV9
CASSVASEITFSGNTIYF
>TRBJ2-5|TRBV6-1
CASSGQETQYF
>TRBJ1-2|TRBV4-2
CASSQDGTGKGYGYTF
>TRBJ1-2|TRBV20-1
CSARESDYGYTF
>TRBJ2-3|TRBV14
CASSQDLGPDTQYF
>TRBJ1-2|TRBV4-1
CASSQDPGPTGGYTF
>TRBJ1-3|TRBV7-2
CASTTHLSGNTIYF
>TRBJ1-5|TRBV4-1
CASSPSGTNQPQHF
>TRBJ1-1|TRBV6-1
CASRTGGDEAFF
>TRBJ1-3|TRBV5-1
CASSLAPGQVGNTIYF
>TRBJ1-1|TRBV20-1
CSASISHGNTEAFF
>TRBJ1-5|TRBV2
CASSADSLNQPQHF
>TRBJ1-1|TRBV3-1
CASSQGQKAFF
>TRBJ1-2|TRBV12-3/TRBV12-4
CASRDRSKIRGYTF
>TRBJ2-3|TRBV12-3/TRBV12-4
CASSFRGGVRDTQYF
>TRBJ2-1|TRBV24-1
CATSGDREMDEQFF
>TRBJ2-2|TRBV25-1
CASSESGASGVSGELFF
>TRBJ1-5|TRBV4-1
CASSQRPLQPQHF
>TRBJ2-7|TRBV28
CASRSGPYEQYF
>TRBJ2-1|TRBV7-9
CASSANRGWTRGEQFF
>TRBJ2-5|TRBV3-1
CASSQGFGLAGGYETQYF
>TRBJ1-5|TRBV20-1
CSALRGGGNQPQHF
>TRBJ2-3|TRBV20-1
CSAPGGGYDTQYF
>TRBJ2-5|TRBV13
CASSLGLAGAETQYF
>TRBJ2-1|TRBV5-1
CASSLVDRGDEQFF
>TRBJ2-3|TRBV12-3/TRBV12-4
CASCPLAGGTDTQYF
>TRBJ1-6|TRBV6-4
CASSVRGDVNSPLHF
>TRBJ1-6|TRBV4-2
CASSQGDNSPLHF
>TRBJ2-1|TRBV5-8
CASSFFNNEQFF
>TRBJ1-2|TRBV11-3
CASSLEGPQADNYGYTF
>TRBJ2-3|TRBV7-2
CASSWGDYDTDTQYF
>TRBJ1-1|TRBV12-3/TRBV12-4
CASSLRSGPNTEAFF
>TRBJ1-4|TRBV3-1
CASSQAPPEKLFF
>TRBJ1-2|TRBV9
CASSPPGQGPYGYTF
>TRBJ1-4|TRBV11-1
CASSLERTDEKLFF
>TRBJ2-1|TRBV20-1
CSARGSRLADRNEQFF
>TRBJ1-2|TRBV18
CASSGGTANSYGYTF
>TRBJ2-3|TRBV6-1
CASQSSRTRYF
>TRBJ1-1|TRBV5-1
CASEGLNTEAFF
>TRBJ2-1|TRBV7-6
CASSLWTDEQFF
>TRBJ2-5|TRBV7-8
CASSLEADSGGWQETQYF
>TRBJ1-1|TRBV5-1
CASSFSLTGGIGDTEAFF
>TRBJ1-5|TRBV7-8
CASRSDRGVDGSNQPQHF
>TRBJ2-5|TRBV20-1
CSARVDYQETQYF
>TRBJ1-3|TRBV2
CASSERHSSGNTIYF
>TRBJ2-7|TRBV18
CASSPGGDYEQYF
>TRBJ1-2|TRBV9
CASSVGARPDYGYTF
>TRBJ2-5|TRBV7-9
CASSPGLAGNQGTQYF
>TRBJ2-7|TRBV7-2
CASSLGVGGPNEQYF
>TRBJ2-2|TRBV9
CASSSRSGQGGTGELFF
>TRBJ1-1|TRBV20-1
CSAPRGRSTEAFF
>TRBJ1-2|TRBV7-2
CASRQAVTNYGYTF
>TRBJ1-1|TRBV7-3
CASSLWTGVNTEAFF
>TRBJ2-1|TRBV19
CASSIGWGEQFF
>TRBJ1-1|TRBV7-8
CASSLRGDRNTEAFF